These 28 T cell receptor beta chains came from one sample sequenced in a study of beta chain features in type 1 diabetes. Study-level findings and limits: Researchers report that Type 1 diabetes patients had moderately but significantly shorter TCRB CDR3s across all four CD4+ subsets.

Their antigens are not known. Expressed TCRB transcripts got sequenced, as all isolated RNA was reverse transcribed. This table comes from immunoSEQ multiplex PCR, and its TCRdb copy is limited to in-frame clones, with some not included. The sample lists 600,000 to 750,000 clones; around 12% were seen once. Sequenced material: naive CD4+ T cells from blood. The source is a young man with type 1 diabetes.

This clone was detected only a few times. V is TRBV19 and J is TRBJ1-2, with a weak D call TRBD1 (6 bases). This CDR3 spans 13 amino acids. Per the germline V gene, CDR1 is LNHDA and CDR2 is SQIVND (reference sequence). Trimming shortened V by 5 bases and J by 4 bases, and 11 bases separated the two germline ends. The CDR3 nucleotides are TGTGCCAGTAGTCCGCAGGACAGCTATGGCTACACCTTC. This gives the protein CASSPQDSYGYTF.

The gene calls are TRBV7-6 and TRBJ1-1; D possibly corresponds to TRBD1 (5 bases). V lost 5 bases and J 4 bases, leaving 14 bases between the germline ends. The germline V gene encodes CDR1 SGHVS and CDR2 FNYEAQ. This CDR3 comprises 14 residues. CDR3 amino acids: CASSRGQQSTEAFF. As DNA, the CDR3 is TGTGCCAGCAGCCGCGGACAACAGAGCACTGAAGCTTTCTTT.

This clone was seen a handful of times. This rearrangement joins TRBV9 to TRBJ2-3; the D call may be TRBD1 or TRBD2 (7 bases each). The CDR3 consists of 17 residues. Germline V CDR1 and CDR2: SGDLS, YYNGEE. Trimming stripped 0 bases from V and 2 bases from J, with 16 bases between. DNA for the CDR3: TGTGCCAGCAGCGTAGATGCACAGGGGAGGGTCACAGATACGCAGTATTTT. Its translation: CASSVDAQGRVTDTQYF. Drawing the rest from reference TRBV9 and TRBJ2-3, the complete variable domain is DSGVTQTPKHLITATGQRVTLRCSPRSGDLSVYWYQQSLDQGLQFLIQYYNGEERAKGNILERFSAQQFPDLHSELNLSSLELGDSALYFCASSVDAQGRVTDTQYFGPGTRLTVL.

The chain links TRBV14 to TRBJ1-1; D may be TRBD1 (6 bases). V was pared by 1 base and J by 0 bases, with 9 bases between. This CDR3 comprises 15 residues. Germline CDR1 SGHDN, CDR2 FVKESK. As DNA, the CDR3 is TGTGCCAGCAGCCAAGGGGGGCTGATGAACACTGAAGCTTTCTTT. This sequence encodes CASSQGGLMNTEAFF.

This clone was picked up a small number of times. The same CDR3 can be traced to other DNA sequences in this sample. The DNA for the CDR3 is TGTGCCAGCAGCGTTGGGACAGGGGACTCCTACGAGCAGTACTTC. The encoded protein is CASSVGTGDSYEQYF. The chain recombines TRBV9 with TRBJ2-7; 10 bases agree with TRBD1. V trimming: 2 bases; J trimming: 0 bases; junction bases outside the gene matches: 2. Germline-derived CDR1 and CDR2 are SGDLS and YYNGEE. The CDR3 is made up of 15 amino acids.

This chain joins TRBV30 and TRBJ1-2; 7 nucleotides match TRBD1. V shed 1 base and J 5 bases; nucleotides not matched to a gene: 7. Germline V lookup: CDR1 GTSNPN, CDR2 SVGIG (reference sequence). CDR3 length: 14 amino acids. The CDR3 loop reads CAWSDPGQLYGYTF. DNA for the CDR3: TGTGCCTGGAGTGATCCGGGACAGTTATATGGCTACACCTTC.

This clone occurred a few times. The chain joins TRBV21-1 to TRBJ2-3; the table's D call of TRBD2 was not tested on the DNA. TRBV21-1 counts as a pseudogene. This CDR3 has 21 amino acids. CDR3 sequence: CASSKEPGGGILLTSTDTQYF. CDR3 coding DNA: TGTGCCAGCAGCAAGGAACCCGGCGGGGGAATCCTGTTAACGAGCACAGATACGCAGTATTTT.

J is TRBJ2-7 and V is TRBV28; D gene unclear. V dropped 2 bases and J dropped 3 bases, with 11 bases sitting between them. The CDR3 extends over 14 amino acids. Germline V CDR1 and CDR2: MDHEN, SYDVKM. CDR3 in amino acids: CASSLANLFYEQYF. CDR3 sequence (DNA): TGTGCCAGCAGTTTAGCGAACCTATTCTACGAGCAGTACTTC.

Details on this clone: Other nucleotide sequences from this sample produce the same CDR3. The gene calls are TRBV14 and TRBJ2-7; D is uncertain. Trimming took 1 base from V and 1 from J, leaving 5 bases between them. The CDR3 runs to 13 residues. CDR1 is SGHDN, CDR2 FVKESK, per germline. The CDR3 here is CASSQVRSYEQYF. CDR3 nucleotide sequence: TGTGCCAGCAGCCAAGTAAGGTCCTACGAGCAGTACTTC. The full variable domain, in which reference TRBV14 and TRBJ2-7 provide the parts outside the CDR3, is EAGVTQFPSHSVIEKGQTVTLRCDPISGHDNLYWYRRVMGKEIKFLLHFVKESKQDESGMPNNRFLAERTGGTYSTLKVQPAELEDSGVYFCASSQVRSYEQYFGPGTRLTVT.

There are a few counts of this clone. This chain joins TRBV6-5 and TRBJ2-5, with D hard to call. V lost 4 bases and J lost 1, with 10 bases in between. The CDR3 is made up of 14 amino acids. Germline V gene data show CDR1 as MNHEY and CDR2 as SVGAGI. The CDR3 is CASSSPGLQETQYF. CDR3 DNA sequence: TGTGCCAGCAGTTCCCCGGGCCTCCAAGAGACCCAGTACTTC.

The chain employs TRBV29-1 and TRBJ2-3, with 8 bases identical to TRBD2. V lost 3 bases, J lost 5 bases, and 7 bases stayed unmatched. Per germline, CDR1 SQVTM and CDR2 ANQGSEA. This CDR3 region has 14 residues. The CDR3 region is CSVDRRGAGDTQYF. CDR3 bases: TGCAGCGTTGATCGGCGGGGGGCTGGAGATACGCAGTATTTT.

The rearrangement joins TRBV4-1 to TRBJ2-1, with 7 bases lining up with TRBD2. The germline V gene has CDR1 MGHRA and CDR2 YSYEKL. CDR3 length: 16 amino acids. V was clipped by 4 bases and J by 5 bases; unmatched bases: 11. The CDR3 loop reads CASSPGRLAVDNEQFF. DNA of the CDR3: TGCGCCAGCAGCCCCGGGAGACTAGCAGTCGACAATGAGCAGTTCTTC.

The chain couples TRBV4-3 to TRBJ2-1, with 11 bases fitting TRBD2. This CDR3 comprises 20 residues. The trim removed 0 bases at V and 0 bases at J, leaving 10 bases unmatched. Per germline, CDR1 LGHNA and CDR2 YSLEER. The CDR3 DNA reads as TGCGCCAGCAGCCAAGAAGCTAGCGGGGGGTTATCGGGCTCCTACAATGAGCAGTTCTTC. It yields the protein CASSQEASGGLSGSYNEQFF.

The V gene is TRBV4-2, the J gene TRBJ2-5; perhaps D is TRBD1 or TRBD2 (5 bases each). CDR1 LGHNA and CDR2 YNFKEQ come from the germline V gene. Trimming removed 3 bases from V and 4 bases from J, with 12 bases in between. The CDR3 sequence is 14 residues long. The CDR3 reads CASSQTSGPETQYF. In DNA, the CDR3 is TGTGCCAGCAGCCAGACATCGGGACCAGAGACCCAGTACTTC.

The chain couples TRBV7-2 to TRBJ1-2; 12 nucleotides align to TRBD1. J was trimmed by 5 bases and V by 2 bases; bases with no gene match: 6. This CDR3 comprises 16 residues. Germline loops: CDR1 SGHTA, CDR2 FQGNSA. The chain's CDR3 is CASSLSGTGGGYGYTF. Here the CDR3 DNA reads TGTGCCAGCAGCTTATCCGGGACAGGGGGCGGGTATGGCTACACCTTC.

The gene calls are TRBV5-1 and TRBJ2-5, with 10 positions matching TRBD1. The CDR3 covers 16 residues. V dropped 3 bases and J dropped 5; count of bases not matched to a gene: 10. Per germline, CDR1 SGHRS and CDR2 YFSETQ. The CDR3, as DNA: TGCGCCAGCAGCTCGACCGGGACAGGGGTTTTTGAGACCCAGTACTTC. Translation gives CASSSTGTGVFETQYF.

The chain links TRBV29-1 to TRBJ2-7; perhaps D is TRBD1 or TRBD2 (5 bases each). The germline V and J ends were trimmed by 7 bases and 2 bases, with 12 bases remaining between them. The CDR3 is 12 amino acids. Germline CDR1 and CDR2: SQVTM and ANQGSEA. CDR3 DNA sequence: TGCAGCGCTAGGGACGGCACCTACGAGCAGTACTTC. Its translation is CSARDGTYEQYF.

V is TRBV28 and J is TRBJ2-3; D is possibly TRBD1 (6 bases). Germline V gene sequence: CDR1 MDHEN, CDR2 SYDVKM. The CDR3 consists of 16 residues. V lost 6 bases and J lost 2, with 18 bases in between. Here the CDR3 reads CASRDPTGRDTDTQYF. The CDR3 DNA sequence: TGTGCCAGCAGGGACCCGACAGGAAGAGACACAGATACGCAGTATTTT.

The V and J genes are TRBV5-1 and TRBJ2-7; D gene ambiguous. CDR1 is SGHRS, CDR2 YFSETQ, per germline. This CDR3 comprises 12 residues. V was shortened by 4 bases and J by 1 base, with 6 bases between the two germline ends. CDR3 DNA sequence: TGCGCCAGCAGCATGGAGTCCTACGAGCAGTACTTC. This encodes CASSMESYEQYF.

The chain recombines TRBV7-2 with TRBJ2-3; no clear D. Germline V gives CDR1 SGHTA, CDR2 FQGNSA. V lost 3 bases, J lost 6 bases, and 7 bases lay in between. The CDR3 is made up of 12 amino acids. The CDR3 DNA is TGTGCCAGCAGCTTCAGTTCGGATACGCAGTATTTT. This sequence encodes CASSFSSDTQYF.

This clone turned up a few times. The chain has TRBV20-1 and TRBJ1-1; D is ambiguous. Trimming left V 8 bases short and J 4 bases short, with 11 bases between. Germline CDR1 reads DFQATT; CDR2 reads SNEGSKA (reference sequence). This CDR3 is built from 11 residues. CDR3 nucleotide sequence: TGCAGTCTGTTACGGTTCACTGAAGCTTTCTTT. Encoded protein: CSLLRFTEAFF.

This clone was seen a few times. The V gene is TRBV30, the J gene TRBJ2-3; no reliable D call. The CDR3 covers 13 residues. Germline lookup yields CDR1 GTSNPN and CDR2 SVGIG (reference sequence). Deletions cut 1 base from V and 5 bases from J, with 10 bases between. This chain's CDR3 is CAWSEAGRDTQYF. The CDR3 DNA sequence: TGTGCCTGGAGTGAGGCAGGTAGAGATACGCAGTATTTT.

The chain has TRBV7-6 and TRBJ1-3, with no clear D. Trimming took 1 base from V and 4 from J, leaving 8 bases between them. Germline lookup yields CDR1 SGHVS and CDR2 FNYEAQ. The CDR3 sequence is 14 residues long. The CDR3 loop is CASSLGGVGNTIYF. As DNA, the CDR3 is TGTGCCAGCAGCTTAGGGGGTGTCGGAAACACCATATATTTT.

This clone appeared a few times. The chain couples TRBV2 to TRBJ2-4; 11 positions match TRBD2. Looked up from germline, CDR1 is SNHLY and CDR2 is FYNNEI. This CDR3 has 16 residues. V shed 0 bases, J shed 8 bases, and the junction held 6 bases outside the gene matches. DNA of the CDR3: TGTGCCAGCAGTGAAGCGCGACTAGCGGGACAGCACATTCAGTACTTC. Its protein product is CASSEARLAGQHIQYF.

This chain uses TRBV10-3 with TRBJ2-2, with D possibly TRBD1 on 5 matching bases. CDR1 is ENHRY and CDR2 is SYGVKD in the germline V gene. CDR3 length: 13 residues. V lost 7 bases to trimming and J lost 1 base, with 7 bases between them. This CDR3 is CAINTGNTGELFF. CDR3 coding DNA: TGTGCCATCAACACAGGGAACACCGGGGAGCTGTTTTTT.

This clone was recorded a few times. The chain recombines TRBV7-2 with TRBJ2-7, with 8 bases fitting TRBD1. The CDR3 has 14 amino acids. In germline, CDR1 is SGHTA, CDR2 FQGNSA. The trim removed 5 bases at V and 0 bases at J, leaving 3 bases unmatched. The CDR3: CASSPRGRSYEQYF. In DNA, the CDR3 is TGTGCCAGCAGCCCCAGGGGGCGCTCCTACGAGCAGTACTTC.

This clone has only a few counts. The chain recombines TRBV7-2 with TRBJ1-5, with 9 positions matching TRBD1. The V and J ends lost 4 bases and 6 bases, in that order; junction bases with no gene match: 7. The CDR3 totals 15 residues. Germline lookup yields CDR1 SGHTA and CDR2 FQGNSA. This CDR3 is CASSSGTGRGQPQHF. DNA of the CDR3: TGTGCCAGCAGCTCCGGGACAGGGCGCGGTCAGCCCCAGCATTTT.

The J gene is TRBJ2-3, the V gene TRBV29-1; D is possibly TRBD1 or TRBD2 (5 bases each). The germline V gene has CDR1 SQVTM and CDR2 ANQGSEA. The ends were cut back, 7 bases at V and 4 bases at J, with 18 bases in the middle. The CDR3 has 14 amino acids. Here the CDR3 DNA reads TGCAGCGCCCTTGGGGGAGATGGGGCAGATACGCAGTATTTT. This sequence encodes CSALGGDGADTQYF.